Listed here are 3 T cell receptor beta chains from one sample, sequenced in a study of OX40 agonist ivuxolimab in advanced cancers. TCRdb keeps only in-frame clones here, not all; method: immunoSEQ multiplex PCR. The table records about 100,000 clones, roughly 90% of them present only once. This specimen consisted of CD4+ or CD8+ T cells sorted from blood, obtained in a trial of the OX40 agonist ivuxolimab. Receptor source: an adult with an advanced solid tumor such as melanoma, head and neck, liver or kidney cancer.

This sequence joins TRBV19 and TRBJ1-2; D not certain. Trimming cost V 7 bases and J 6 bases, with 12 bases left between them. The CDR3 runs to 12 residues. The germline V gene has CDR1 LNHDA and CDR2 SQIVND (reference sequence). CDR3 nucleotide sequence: TGTGCCAGTAAGGGAGTTTTTGATGGCTACACCTTC. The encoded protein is CASKGVFDGYTF.

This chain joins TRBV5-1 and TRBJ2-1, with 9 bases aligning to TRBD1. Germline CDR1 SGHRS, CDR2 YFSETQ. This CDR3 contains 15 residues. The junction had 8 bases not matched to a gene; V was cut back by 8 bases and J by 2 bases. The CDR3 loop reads CASRPDRGTYNEQFF. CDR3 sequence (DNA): TGCGCCAGTCGACCGGACAGGGGCACCTACAATGAGCAGTTCTTC.

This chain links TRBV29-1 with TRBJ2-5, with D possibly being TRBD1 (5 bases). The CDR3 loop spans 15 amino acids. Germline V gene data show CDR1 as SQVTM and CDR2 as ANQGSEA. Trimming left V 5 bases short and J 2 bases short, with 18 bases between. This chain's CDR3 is CSVTSRVRGQETQYF. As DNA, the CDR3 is TGCAGCGTTACCTCCAGGGTAAGGGGACAAGAGACCCAGTACTTC. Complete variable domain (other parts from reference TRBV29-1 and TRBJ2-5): SAVISQKPSRDICQRGTSLTIQCQVDSQVTMMFWYRQQPGQSLTLIATANQGSEATYESGFVIDKFPISRPNLTFSTLTVSNMSPEDSSIYLCSVTSRVRGQETQYFGPGTRLLVL.